A selection of T cell receptor beta chains follows, all from one sample in a study of CD8+ T cells in alopecia areata. The protocol was immunoSEQ multiplex PCR, while the TCRdb copy is restricted to in-frame clones and leaves out a portion. Of roughly 150,000 clones in the sample, 55% were seen once. The source material was CD4+ T cells sorted from blood. These TCRs come from a human donor in good health. Both conserved end residues are part of each CDR3. The D gene is left open where the match is weak. Part of the rows lack a size; the others show once, few, many or a class for expanded clones.

CDR3 protein | D gene | clone size | V gene
CASKLASSYNEQFF | . | . | TRBV25-1
CAWSVLSGVNSNEQFF | . | . | TRBV30
CASSMSADNEKLFF | . | . | TRBV9
CSVEEPYGGGKLQETQYF | . | . | TRBV29-1
CSVDSLADTQYF | . | . | TRBV29-1
CASIGSFSTSTNTGELFF | TRBD2 | few | TRBV19
CASSIGRTNYGYTF | . | few | TRBV19
CASSFGTGNTEAFF | TRBD1 | . | TRBV7-9
CSVGGTGLAEPYFF | . | . | TRBV29-1
CASSQVGGLETQYF | . | . | TRBV14
CASSLEGPQTEAFF | . | . | TRBV5-4
CASSIWASSGYTF | . | . | TRBV19
CASSPYGQETQYF | . | . | TRBV18
CASSLRTDREAFF | . | . | TRBV27
CAISESPTGASYEQYF | TRBD1 | . | TRBV10-3
CSVDGAGSYEQYF | TRBD2 | . | TRBV29-1
CAAMGQGETEAFF | TRBD1 | . | TRBV6-1
CAISPWEGTQYF | . | few | TRBV10-3
CASSEPGYTF | . | . | TRBV6-1
CSVDVGVETQYF | . | . | TRBV29-1
CACFTGAGTGELFF | TRBD1 | . | TRBV30
CAWSVPRLAGGSGTETQYF | TRBD2 | . | TRBV30
CASSFSQVSNQPQHF | . | once | TRBV28
CASSLRGQESTYNEQFF | . | . | TRBV7-8
CAWSAGGEADTQYF | TRBD2 | few | TRBV30
CASSLAGGKVKTQYF | TRBD2 | . | TRBV28
CASTQGGETQYF | TRBD1 | . | TRBV2
CAYSPAPGQGARNTEAFF | TRBD1 | few | TRBV30
CASSLGGSPDTQYF | . | few | TRBV7-9
CASSISGANTDTQYF | . | . | TRBV19
CASSRATGGGLFF | TRBD1 | few | TRBV14
CASRGTVYEQYF | TRBD1 | . | TRBV2
CASSYGQTAFF | . | . | TRBV6-5
CATSRDLGIVEAFF | . | few | TRBV15
CASGRDLERFF | . | . | TRBV6-5
CASSLLGTGNYGYTF | TRBD1 | few | TRBV27
CASSLKAWPAFF | . | few | TRBV7-9
CASSQIGGRNTGELFF | . | few | TRBV14
CASNGQGIQPQHF | TRBD1 | . | TRBV10-2
CASSTSRVLVGETQYF | TRBD2 | few | TRBV23-1
CASSWTGGGGANVLTF | TRBD1 | . | TRBV7-8
CSVKPGQLNTGELFF | TRBD1 | . | TRBV29-1
CASSHSSGYEQYF | . | . | TRBV5-1
CSVGRQESGAFF | . | few | TRBV29-1
CSARPGSEQYF | . | . | TRBV20-1
CASSRAGVRDTQYF | TRBD2 | few | TRBV18
CASSPPRLRFTDTQYF | . | . | TRBV18